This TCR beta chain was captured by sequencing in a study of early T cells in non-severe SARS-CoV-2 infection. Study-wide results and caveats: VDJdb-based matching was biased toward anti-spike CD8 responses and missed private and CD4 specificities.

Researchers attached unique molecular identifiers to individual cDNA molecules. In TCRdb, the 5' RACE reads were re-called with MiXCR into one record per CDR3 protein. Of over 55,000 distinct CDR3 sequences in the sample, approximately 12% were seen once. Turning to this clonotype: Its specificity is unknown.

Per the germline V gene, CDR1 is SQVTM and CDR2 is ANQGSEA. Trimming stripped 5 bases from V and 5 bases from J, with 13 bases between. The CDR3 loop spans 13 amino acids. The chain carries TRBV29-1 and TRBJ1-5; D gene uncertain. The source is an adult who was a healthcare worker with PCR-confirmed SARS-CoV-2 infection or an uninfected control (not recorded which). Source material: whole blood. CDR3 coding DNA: TGCAGCGTTCTTGTGAGGGCCGATCAGCCCCAGCATTTT. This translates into CSVLVRADQPQHF.